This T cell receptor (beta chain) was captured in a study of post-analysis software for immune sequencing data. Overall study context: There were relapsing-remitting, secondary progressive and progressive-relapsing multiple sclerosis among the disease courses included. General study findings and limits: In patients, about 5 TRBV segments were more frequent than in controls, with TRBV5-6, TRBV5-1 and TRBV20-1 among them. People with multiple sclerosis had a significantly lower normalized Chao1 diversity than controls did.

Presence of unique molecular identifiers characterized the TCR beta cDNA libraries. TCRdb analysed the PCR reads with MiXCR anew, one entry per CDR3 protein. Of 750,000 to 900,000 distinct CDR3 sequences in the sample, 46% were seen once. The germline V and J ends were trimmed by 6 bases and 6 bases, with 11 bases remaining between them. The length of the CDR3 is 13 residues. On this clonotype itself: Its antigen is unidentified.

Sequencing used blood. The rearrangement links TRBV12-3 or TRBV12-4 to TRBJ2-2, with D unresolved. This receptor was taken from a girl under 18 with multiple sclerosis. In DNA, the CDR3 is TGTGCCAGCAGCTTCCGGCTTGCCGGGGAGCTGTTTTTT. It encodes CASSFRLAGELFF.